Following are 8 T cell receptor beta chains from one sample sequenced in a study of cytomegalovirus exposure and HLA in healthy donors. Amplification used 60 Vbeta primers and 13 Jbeta primers. TCRdb's copy holds only in-frame clones and misses some; the assay was immunoSEQ multiplex PCR. The table lists 87,000 or so clones, approximately 7.1% of them singletons. The sequenced sample consisted of PBMCs. These receptors originate from a man aged 50 or older in good health and CMV-seronegative.

The chain uses TRBV10-3 and TRBJ1-1, with 9 bases identical to TRBD1. CDR1 and CDR2 (germline): ENHRY, SYGVKD. J gave up 4 bases and V 6 bases, and 12 bases lay outside the gene matches. The CDR3 is made up of 16 amino acids. CDR3 loop: CAIRDPQGAEGTEAFF. CDR3 coding DNA: TGTGCCATCAGGGACCCACAGGGGGCGGAGGGCACTGAAGCTTTCTTT.

This clone was detected a few times. The V and J genes are TRBV7-9 and TRBJ1-1, with D uncertain. Trimming removed 5 bases at V and 6 bases at J, with 13 bases between. The CDR3 runs 13 residues. CDR1 is SEHNR and CDR2 is FQNEAQ in the germline V gene (reference sequence). Here the CDR3 DNA reads TGTGCCAGCAGCGCCCCCGCGGCAGCTGAAGCTTTCTTT. It translates to CASSAPAAAEAFF.

The rearrangement links TRBV27 to TRBJ1-1; D gene unclear. The CDR3 has 13 amino acids. Germline assignment: CDR1 MNHEY and CDR2 SMNVEV (reference sequence). V lost 2 bases and J lost 7, with 11 bases in between. The chain's CDR3 is CASSLNVGGEAFF. CDR3 in DNA: TGTGCCAGCAGTTTAAACGTCGGCGGTGAAGCTTTCTTT.

This chain joins TRBV30 and TRBJ2-3; 8 bases match TRBD1. V lost 2 bases, J lost 4 bases, and 8 bases stayed unmatched. This CDR3 has 15 residues. In germline, CDR1 is GTSNPN, CDR2 SVGIG (reference sequence). The CDR3 region has the DNA TGTGCCTGGAGTCTCGGACAGGGAAACCCAGATACGCAGTATTTT. Amino acids: CAWSLGQGNPDTQYF.

The chain couples TRBV19 to TRBJ2-7; tentative D call: TRBD1 (5 bases). The CDR3 is made up of 13 amino acids. With 4 bases removed from V and 3 bases from J, the gap between germline ends came to 10 bases. Germline V lookup: CDR1 LNHDA, CDR2 SQIVND (reference sequence). The CDR3 DNA follows: TGTGCCAGTAGTAAAGGGGCGCGCTACGAGCAGTACTTC. Translating it yields CASSKGARYEQYF.

This clone was observed a few times. The gene calls are TRBV6-1 and TRBJ1-6, with 8 bases fitting TRBD1. CDR3 length: 15 residues. With 10 bases clipped from V and 3 bases from J, the junction kept 8 bases outside the gene matches. CDR1 is MNHNS and CDR2 is SASEGT in the germline V gene. The CDR3 nucleotides read TGTGCCACCCGGACAGGGCGCCTCTATAATTCACCCCTCCACTTT. It encodes CATRTGRLYNSPLHF.

In this sample, this clone turned up a few times. The V call is TRBV9, the J call TRBJ1-3; the D is unclear. Germline CDR1 reads SGDLS; CDR2 reads YYNGEE. The CDR3 is 15 residues long. V was pared by 4 bases and J by 0 bases, with 11 bases between. DNA of the CDR3: TGTGCCAGCAGCCCCAGGTTCAGCTCTGGAAACACCATATATTTT. Translation gives CASSPRFSSGNTIYF. The variable domain in full, completed from reference TRBV9 and TRBJ1-3, reads DSGVTQTPKHLITATGQRVTLRCSPRSGDLSVYWYQQSLDQGLQFLIQYYNGEERAKGNILERFSAQQFPDLHSELNLSSLELGDSALYFCASSPRFSSGNTIYFGEGSWLTVV.

This clone was seen a few times. V and J are TRBV4-3 and TRBJ2-3; no firm D call. The germline V gene encodes CDR1 LGHNA and CDR2 YSLEER. V lost 2 bases and J lost 3, with 9 bases in between. The CDR3 has 14 amino acids. Here the CDR3 DNA reads TGCGCCAGCAGCCAAAGGAGCTTAACAGATACGCAGTATTTT. This encodes CASSQRSLTDTQYF.